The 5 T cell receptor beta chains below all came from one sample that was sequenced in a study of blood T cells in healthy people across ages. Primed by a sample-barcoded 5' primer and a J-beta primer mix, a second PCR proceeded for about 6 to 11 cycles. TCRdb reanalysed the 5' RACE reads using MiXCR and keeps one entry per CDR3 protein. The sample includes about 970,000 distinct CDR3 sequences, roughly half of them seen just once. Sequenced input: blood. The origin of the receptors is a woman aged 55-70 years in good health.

CDR3 bases: TGCAGTGCTAGGGACTGGGGGCAGTTCTTC. This gives the protein CSARDWGQFF. The chain links TRBV20-1 to TRBJ2-1; D may be TRBD2 (5 bases). V dropped 3 bases and J dropped 12 bases, with 9 bases sitting between them. This CDR3 has 10 amino acids. Germline V lookup: CDR1 DFQATT, CDR2 SNEGSKA (reference sequence).

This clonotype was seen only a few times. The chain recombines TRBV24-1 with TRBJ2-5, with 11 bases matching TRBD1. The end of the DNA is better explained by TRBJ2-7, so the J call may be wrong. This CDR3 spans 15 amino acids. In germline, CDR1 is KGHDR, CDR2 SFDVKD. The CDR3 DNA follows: TGTGCCACCAGTGACACCGGGACAGGGGGGTACGAGCAGTACTTC. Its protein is CATSDTGTGGYEQYF.

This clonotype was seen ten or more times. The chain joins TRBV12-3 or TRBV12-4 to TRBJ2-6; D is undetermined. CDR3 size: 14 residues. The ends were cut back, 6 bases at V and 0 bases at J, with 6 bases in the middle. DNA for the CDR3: TGTGCCAGCAGCTCGAGCTCTGGGGCCAACGTCCTGACTTTC. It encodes CASSSSSGANVLTF.

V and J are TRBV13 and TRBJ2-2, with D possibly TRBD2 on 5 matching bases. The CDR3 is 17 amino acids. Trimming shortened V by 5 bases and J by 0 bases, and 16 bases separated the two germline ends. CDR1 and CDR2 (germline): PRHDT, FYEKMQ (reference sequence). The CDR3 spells CASSHARSGANTGELFF. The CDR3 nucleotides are TGTGCCAGCAGCCATGCCCGAAGCGGCGCGAACACCGGGGAGCTGTTTTTT.

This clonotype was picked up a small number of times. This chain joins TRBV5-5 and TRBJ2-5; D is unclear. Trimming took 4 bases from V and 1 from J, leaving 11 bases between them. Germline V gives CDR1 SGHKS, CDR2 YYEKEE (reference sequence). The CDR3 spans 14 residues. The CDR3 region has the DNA TGTGCCAGCAGCATTAACGGTTTCCAAGAGACCCAGTACTTC. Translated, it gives CASSINGFQETQYF.